A selection of T cell receptor beta chains follows, all from one sample in a study of T-cell reconstitution after alpha-beta-depleted transplantation in children. TCRdb re-called the PCR reads through MiXCR, storing one row per CDR3 protein. Found here are 640,000 or so distinct CDR3 sequences, 16% of them singletons; the top ten hold approximately 1.1%. The material sequenced was PBMCs from the stem cell graft donor, taken from the stem cell graft. All receptors come from a human donor who donated a stem cell graft to a child with acute myeloid leukemia. Each CDR3 is given with its conserved first and last residue. The order of the fields is J gene, V gene, D gene, clone size, CDR3 DNA, CDR3 protein. D genes are given only for firm matches. Size is stated for part of the rows, as once, few or many counts, or as a class when the clone is expanded.

>TRBJ2-3|TRBV20-1|TRBD1|few
TGCAGTGCCCCTCGAGGACAGGGGGCAGGCACAGATACGCAGTATTTT
CSAPRGQGAGTDTQYF
>TRBJ1-6|TRBV25-1|NA|NA
TGTGCCAGCACTCAGACAGGTGGTAATTCACCCCTCCACTTT
CASTQTGGNSPLHF
>TRBJ2-5|TRBV7-2|NA|few
TGTGCCAGCAGCTTCCAATTGGGGGGACACTTTATAGGGACCCAGTACTTC
CASSFQLGGHFIGTQYF
>TRBJ1-3|TRBV6-5|NA|many
TGTGCCAGCAGTTACTCGCGCTCGCAGGGGGGAAACACCATATATTTT
CASSYSRSQGGNTIYF
>TRBJ1-5|TRBV10-3|NA|many
TGTGCCATCAGTGCTCGGGAAGATCAGCCCCAGCATTTT
CAISAREDQPQHF
>TRBJ2-5|TRBV27|TRBD1|NA
TGTGCCAGCAGGGAGGACAGGGGGAGAGAGACCCAGTACTTC
CASREDRGRETQYF
>TRBJ2-1|TRBV9|TRBD2|once
TGTGCCAGCAGCCCCTCGACTAGCGGGGGGGCTATTGTCTACAATGAGCAGTTCTTC
CASSPSTSGGAIVYNEQFF
>TRBJ1-2|TRBV20-1|NA|many
TGCAGTGCTCACCCGAACTATGGCTACACCTTC
CSAHPNYGYTF
>TRBJ2-3|TRBV6-5|NA|many
TGTGCCAGCAGCCTCTCCACAGGGTACCCCACAGATACGCAGTATTTT
CASSLSTGYPTDTQYF
>TRBJ2-3|TRBV7-9|TRBD1|few
TGTGCCAGCAGCTCTCAGGGGGCACAGGCCCGTACGCAGTATTTT
CASSSQGAQARTQYF
>TRBJ2-3|TRBV2|NA|NA
TGTGCCAGCAGTGATTTACAGGGCGGTAGCACAGATACGCAGTATTTT
CASSDLQGGSTDTQYF
>TRBJ1-2|TRBV20-1|TRBD1|many
TGCAGTGCTAGACCCGAAGGGACAGGGGCCTTGAACACCTTC
CSARPEGTGALNTF
>TRBJ2-1|TRBV20-1|TRBD2|many
TGCAGTGCTAGAGATCGATTAGCGGGGGGAAGGCATTCCTACAATGAGCAGTTCTTC
CSARDRLAGGRHSYNEQFF
>TRBJ2-5|TRBV20-1|NA|many
TGCAGTGAGGCGATCCAAGAGACCCAGTACTTC
CSEAIQETQYF
>TRBJ1-5|TRBV4-3|NA|NA
TGCGCCAGCAGCCAAGAGTCCAGAAGACCCGGCTTAGGCCAGCCCCAGCATTTT
CASSQESRRPGLGQPQHF
>TRBJ1-2|TRBV29-1|NA|many
TGCAGCGTTCCCCTCGGCCCCTATGGCTACACCTTC
CSVPLGPYGYTF
>TRBJ2-1|TRBV7-6|NA|many
TGTGCCAGCAGCGTAGTAAGGGGTGGAGACTCCTACAATGAGCAGTTCTTC
CASSVVRGGDSYNEQFF
>TRBJ2-1|TRBV4-1|TRBD2|NA
TGCGCCAGCACTAGCGGGGGGGCCGCCAATGAGCAGTTCTTC
CASTSGGAANEQFF
>TRBJ2-2|TRBV5-1|NA|NA
TGCGCCAGCAGTATTTCGAACACCGGGGAGCTGTTTTTT
CASSISNTGELFF
>TRBJ2-1|TRBV5-5|NA|many
TGTGCCAGCAGCTTGGACGGGGCCGCCTACAATGAGCAGTTCTTC
CASSLDGAAYNEQFF
>TRBJ2-7|TRBV4-2|NA|many
TGTGCCAGCAGCCAAGGACCCTACGAGCAGTACTTC
CASSQGPYEQYF
>TRBJ2-2|TRBV20-1|NA|many
TGCAGTGCTGAGACTCACGAGAGGGGGGAGCTGTTTTTT
CSAETHERGELFF
>TRBJ1-5|TRBV6-5|NA|many
TGTGCCAGCAGTTACTCGAGTAGGGCTGATCAGCCCCAGCATTTT
CASSYSSRADQPQHF
>TRBJ1-2|TRBV24-1|TRBD1|few
TGTGCCACCAGTGTGGGGGACAGGGGCCTCTATGGCTACACCTTC
CATSVGDRGLYGYTF
>TRBJ1-3|TRBV28|NA|NA
TGTGCCAGCAGTTCTAGAGGAAACACCATATATTTT
CASSSRGNTIYF
>TRBJ2-1|TRBV27|TRBD2|NA
TGTGCCAGCATCGGTAGCGGGCGGCCCTACAATGAGCAGTTCTTC
CASIGSGRPYNEQFF
>TRBJ2-1|TRBV11-2|TRBD2|NA
TGTGCCAGCAGCCCCCACGCTAGCGGGGGGTCCAATGAGCAGTTCTTC
CASSPHASGGSNEQFF
>TRBJ2-2|TRBV29-1|TRBD1|few
TGCAGCGTTCCGGGACAGGGGATGAGGACCGGGGAGCTGTTTTTT
CSVPGQGMRTGELFF
>TRBJ2-7|TRBV30|NA|many
TGTGCCTGGAGTAAGGTGTGGCCTGTTAGCTACGAGCAGTACTTC
CAWSKVWPVSYEQYF
>TRBJ2-3|TRBV4-1|TRBD2|many
TGCGCCAGCAGCCAAGGTCGGGGGGGATCTTCTAGCACAGATACGCAGTATTTT
CASSQGRGGSSSTDTQYF
>TRBJ2-5|TRBV9|NA|few
TGTGCCAGCAGCGAAAATGACCGGGCCGAGACCCAGTACTTC
CASSENDRAETQYF
>TRBJ2-2|TRBV20-1|TRBD1|many
TGCAGTGCCCCGGGACAGGGGGCCGGCGGGGAGCTGTTTTTT
CSAPGQGAGGELFF
>TRBJ2-2|TRBV4-2|NA|NA
TGTGCCAGCAGCCTAGAGTGGGGGAGGGAGCTGTTTTTT
CASSLEWGRELFF
>TRBJ1-2|TRBV29-1|NA|many
TGCAGCGTTGTACGGGCCGGGGGCAAGGACTATGGCTACACCTTC
CSVVRAGGKDYGYTF
>TRBJ2-7|TRBV7-2|TRBD2|NA
TGTGCCAGCAGCCCTAAGGGGACTAGCGGGGGCCTCCCGCAGTACTTC
CASSPKGTSGGLPQYF